This TCR beta chain was identified during a study of T cell responses to AZD1222 COVID-19 vaccine (dated by TCRdb to the early 2020s). As for the study more broadly: AZD1222 recipients with second doses at about 4 weeks or about 12 weeks were pooled, because spike-specific TCR depth and breadth did not differ between schedules. TCR sequencing was performed for 230 to 250 trial participants, of whom some 200 were given two doses of AZD1222 and about 25 were given two doses of MenACWY control vaccine. Trial participants were enrolled into age subgroups of 18-55, 56-69 and 70-plus years, which contained about 150, 27 and 61 TCR-sequenced participants, respectively. General study outcomes and caveats: Vaccine-associated CD4 TCRs spanned the whole spike protein, with dominant responses in regions 160-218 and 743-854. A significant rise in spike-specific TCR breadth and depth was observed after two AZD1222 doses relative to day 0 and relative to MenACWY recipients. In the small 56-69-year group, the increase in depth fell short of significance, most likely because of low power. Reportedly, close to half of the unique spike-specific TCRs recognized epitopes lying outside the regions that are mutated in the B.1.351 and B.1.1.7 variants. Because no day 14 peak-response samples were available, repertoires were characterized only after the peak T cell response. Conclusions about previously exposed vaccinees were limited because only 5 or 6 AZD1222 recipients were SARS-CoV-2 seropositive at baseline. Most participants were white British and females outnumbered males, and the authors suggested that clonal diversity may have been underestimated.

CDR1 GTSNPN and CDR2 SVGIG are derived from the germline V gene (reference sequence). The V end gives up 1 base and the J end 0 bases, leaving 7 bases in the junction not matched to a gene. There are 17 amino acids in the CDR3, from cysteine to phenylalanine inclusive. Of all the DNA, just the CDR3 is kept, 51 bases in frame from base 1. The CDR3 regions of human TCRbeta chains were subjected to immunosequencing. The original methods were these. TCRs in the repertoires were matched against a reference library of SARS-CoV-2-specific TCRs that had been generated with the MIRA antigen-specificity platform. Breadth was defined as the fraction of unique TCRs that were SARS-CoV-2-associated, and depth was defined as the fraction of total T cells that were SARS-CoV-2-associated. Using the MIRA data, each spike-specific TCR was mapped to the spike region that the TCR reacts to and placed in a CD4 or CD8 class. Log10-transformed breadth and depth values were compared by one-way ANOVA with Sidak's multiple comparisons tests. TCRdb took over this immuneACCESS table, retaining in-frame rearrangements with V and J assigned. Such tables are incomplete; in checked studies, under half of the missing clones stem from an unresolved V gene, and the remainder is unexplained. That table gives V, J and clone size, and the DNA gave D and trimming. A total of 150,000 to 200,000 clones appear in this sample, about 92% of them only once. The ten largest clones capture 8.5% to 12% of the sample.

Taken with the paper, the label for time point translates to: baseline before first vaccination. Vaccinee samples were obtained from the UK trials COV001 and COV002, which included a single-blind randomized controlled phase 2/3 trial of AZD1222 (ChAdOx1 nCoV-19) in healthy adults. Trial participant PBMC samples were collected at day 0 and day 28 after the second dose for TCRbeta chain sequencing. Turning to this clone: Its binding antigen is unknown. No qualities accompany the bases; no much larger clone lies one base away.

This sequence was found in an adult in good health. This sequence uses TRBV30 and TRBJ2-3; 10 central bases correspond to TRBD2. Sequences were derived from peripheral blood, sampled on day 0 of AZD1222 vaccination. The sequenced DNA is TGTGCCTGGAGTGGGGCTAGCGGGGGCCGGAGCACAGATACGCAGTATTTT. Its protein reads: CAWSGASGGRSTDTQYF.